These 27 T cell receptor beta chains share one sample of origin, sequenced in a study of metastatic and nonmetastatic thyroid tumors. TCRdb reprocessed the PCR reads via MiXCR. Of 30,000 to 35,000 clones in the sample, around 20% were seen once. The entire patient cohort was treatment-naive prior to thyroid surgery. Sequencing was carried out using blood. The receptors stem from a female donor with papillary thyroid cancer or a benign thyroid nodule (not recorded which). Some clones in this sample may be carry-over from other donors' samples.

This chain connects TRBV19 to TRBJ1-4, with TRBD1 matching 8 bases. The CDR3 spans 15 residues. With 4 bases clipped from V and 7 bases from J, the junction kept 8 bases outside the gene matches. Germline V gene data show CDR1 as LNHDA and CDR2 as SQIVND (reference sequence). The CDR3 loop reads CASSKGGTGGEKLFF. CDR3 bases: TGTGCCAGTAGTAAGGGGGGGACAGGAGGTGAAAAACTGTTTTTT.

DNA of the CDR3: TGCAGTGTCAGCAGCGGGAGGGGCTACAATGAGCAGTTCTTC. Its protein is CSVSSGRGYNEQFF. V usage is TRBV20-1 and J usage is TRBJ2-1; TRBD2 agrees at 10 bases. The V segment lost 7 bases and the J segment 3 bases; nucleotides outside the gene matches: 6. This CDR3 region has 14 residues. Looked up from germline, CDR1 is DFQATT and CDR2 is SNEGSKA (reference sequence).

This clone was seen at least ten times. The gene calls are TRBV2 and TRBJ1-2; D is undetermined. The CDR3 sequence is 14 residues long. CDR1 is SNHLY, CDR2 FYNNEI, per germline. Trimming pared 2 bases from V and 4 bases from J, leaving 11 bases between. CDR3 protein: CASSESPKSYGYTF. DNA of the CDR3: TGTGCCAGCAGTGAATCCCCTAAAAGCTATGGCTACACCTTC.

This clone appeared many times. The chain has TRBV2 and TRBJ2-3; either TRBD1 or TRBD2 may supply D (5 bases each). In germline, CDR1 is SNHLY, CDR2 FYNNEI. CDR3 length: 14 residues. Trimming cost V 6 bases and J 2 bases, with 12 bases left between them. The CDR3 reads CASRVSGTTDTQYF. CDR3 DNA: TGTGCCAGCAGGGTCTCGGGGACCACAGATACGCAGTATTTT. The full variable domain, in which reference TRBV2 and TRBJ2-3 provide the parts outside the CDR3, is EPEVTQTPSHQVTQMGQEVILRCVPISNHLYFYWYRQILGQKVEFLVSFYNNEISEKSEIFDDQFSVERPDGSNFTLKIRSTKLEDSAMYFCASRVSGTTDTQYFGPGTRLTVL.

The chain couples TRBV5-1 to TRBJ1-5; D perhaps matches TRBD1 (6 bases). The germline V gene has CDR1 SGHRS and CDR2 YFSETQ. The CDR3 is 14 amino acids. Between the trimmed V and J ends, which lost 3 bases and 6 bases, there was a span of 13 bases. The CDR3 DNA is TGCGCCAGCAGCTGGGATGGCAGGGGTCAGCCCCAGCATTTT. The encoded protein is CASSWDGRGQPQHF.

The rearrangement joins TRBV6-2 or TRBV6-3 to TRBJ2-2, with D possibly being TRBD1 (6 bases). Trimming took off 5 bases at V and 1 base at J, with 23 bases between the two ends. CDR3 length: 19 residues. Germline V gene data show CDR1 as MNHEY and CDR2 as SVGEGT. The CDR3 is CASSPNRYDRDKNTGELFF. DNA for the CDR3: TGTGCCAGCAGTCCTAATCGTTACGACCGGGACAAGAACACCGGGGAGCTGTTTTTT.

This clone has at least ten counts. This chain links TRBV7-9 with TRBJ1-6; D is unresolved. The ends were cut back, 11 bases at V and 7 bases at J, with 12 bases in the middle. The CDR3 sequence is 12 residues long. The germline V gene encodes CDR1 SEHNR and CDR2 FQNEAQ (reference sequence). This CDR3 reads CAGGRENSPLHF. The CDR3 nucleotides read TGTGCCGGCGGGAGGGAGAATTCACCCCTCCACTTT.

There are many counts of this clone. Other DNA sequences in this specimen translate into the identical CDR3. V and J are TRBV5-1 and TRBJ2-7; the match to TRBD1 covers 10 bases. Germline V gene lookup returns CDR1 SGHRS and CDR2 YFSETQ. The CDR3 contains 16 residues. V lost 7 bases and J lost 3; bases outside the gene matches: 13. CDR3 loop: CASRYSRDRGFYEQYF. As DNA, the CDR3 is TGCGCCAGCCGATACAGCCGGGACAGGGGATTCTACGAGCAGTACTTC.

This clone was counted ten times or more. The chain carries TRBV11-1 and TRBJ1-2; TRBD1 might be the D (5 bases). The CDR3 spans 16 residues. Germline V gene lookup returns CDR1 SGHAT and CDR2 FQDESV (reference sequence). With 0 bases removed from V and 2 bases from J, the gap between germline ends came to 13 bases. CDR3 amino acids: CASSLARQLGNYGYTF. In nucleotides, the CDR3 is TGTGCCAGCAGCTTAGCGAGACAGCTGGGGAACTATGGCTACACCTTC.

This clone came up a few times. The rearrangement joins TRBV2 to TRBJ1-2; D is possibly TRBD1 (5 bases). This CDR3 has 11 amino acids. Germline CDR1 SNHLY, CDR2 FYNNEI. Trimming removed 6 bases at V and 13 bases at J, with 15 bases between. The CDR3 loop reads CASSQERGLTF. The CDR3 nucleotides read TGTGCCAGCAGCCAAGAGCGGGGACTCACCTTC.

This clone was seen only a few times. The J gene is TRBJ2-7, the V gene TRBV27; TRBD1 is a possible D gene (5 bases). The CDR3 spans 13 residues. CDR1 is MNHEY and CDR2 is SMNVEV in the germline V gene (reference sequence). The germline V and J ends were trimmed by 4 bases and 4 bases, with 11 bases remaining between them. This CDR3 is CASSYLQGYEQYF. In nucleotides, the CDR3 is TGTGCCAGCAGTTATCTTCAGGGTTACGAGCAGTACTTC.

This clone was found many times. The rearrangement joins TRBV7-2 to TRBJ2-1; perhaps TRBD2 as D (5 bases). The CDR3 is made up of 14 amino acids. Germline V CDR1 and CDR2: SGHTA, FQGNSA. Trimming shortened V by 2 bases and J by 2 bases, and 7 bases separated the two germline ends. The CDR3 sequence is CASSLSGAYNEQFF. The DNA of the CDR3 is TGTGCCAGCAGCTTATCCGGGGCCTACAATGAGCAGTTCTTC.

As to this clone: The junction departs from germline at one end; a sequencing error may be responsible. The rearrangement uses TRBV7-2 and TRBJ1-6; perhaps TRBD1 as D (6 bases). The CDR3 is 13 residues long. The germline gives CDR1 SGHTA, CDR2 FQGNSA. CDR3 amino acids: CASSLTGGSPPHF. DNA of the CDR3: TGTGCCAGTAGCTTGACAGGAGGATCACCCCCCCACTTT.

V usage is TRBV6-2 or TRBV6-3 and J usage is TRBJ2-1; no clear D. The germline V gene encodes CDR1 MNHEY and CDR2 SVGEGT. This CDR3 is built from 10 residues. V was cut by 3 bases and J by 9 bases, with 3 bases left in between. The CDR3 region is CASSYPEQFF. CDR3 nucleotide sequence: TGTGCCAGCAGTTATCCTGAGCAGTTCTTC.

This clone has a handful of counts. The chain carries TRBV6-1 and TRBJ2-3; 8 bases match TRBD2. The ends lost 5 bases at V and 5 bases at J; junction bases unmatched: 12. This CDR3 spans 16 amino acids. Germline V lookup: CDR1 MNHNS, CDR2 SASEGT. CDR3 sequence: CASSRAGGRREDTQYF. The CDR3 coding sequence is TGTGCCAGCAGTAGAGCGGGCGGGAGGCGGGAAGATACGCAGTATTTT.

The chain couples TRBV20-1 to TRBJ2-7, with a weak D call TRBD2 (6 bases). The CDR3 sequence is 17 residues long. Germline V gene data show CDR1 as DFQATT and CDR2 as SNEGSKA (reference sequence). V lost 0 bases to trimming and J lost 3 bases, with 21 bases between them. CDR3 bases: TGCAGTGCTAGAGATTACCTCGGGGGTACTGGGAACTACGAGCAGTACTTC. Its protein is CSARDYLGGTGNYEQYF.

This clone was seen at least ten times. As DNA, the CDR3 is TGCGCCAGCAGCCAAGACCCCCAGGGGGGCTACGAGCAGTACTTC. It is translated as CASSQDPQGGYEQYF. The rearrangement uses TRBV4-3 and TRBJ2-7; D is possibly TRBD1 (7 bases). V was shortened by 0 bases and J by 3 bases, with 12 bases between the two germline ends. In germline, CDR1 is LGHNA, CDR2 YSLEER. This CDR3 is built from 15 residues.

This clone has ten or more counts. This sequence joins TRBV10-2 and TRBJ1-5, with 8 bases lining up with TRBD1. Trimming cost V 4 bases and J 1 base; bases outside gene matches: 6. This CDR3 contains 16 residues. The germline CDR1 and CDR2 sequences are WSHSY and SAAADI. The CDR3 region has the DNA TGCGCCAGCAGTGGTGGACAGGGCTGGAGCAATCAGCCCCAGCATTTT. Translating gives CASSGGQGWSNQPQHF.

The gene calls are TRBV6-5 and TRBJ2-7; D gene ambiguous. The CDR3 loop spans 11 amino acids. Germline CDR1 MNHEY, CDR2 SVGAGI. The V end was cut by 2 bases, the J end by 12 bases, with 11 bases between. The CDR3 region is CASSYHIFRYF. Written as DNA, the CDR3 is TGTGCCAGCAGTTACCATATCTTCCGGTACTTC.

This clone has just a few counts. J is TRBJ2-1 and V is TRBV24-1; 10 bases map to TRBD1. CDR1 and CDR2 from the germline V gene are KGHDR and SFDVKD. With V trimmed by 5 bases and J by 4 bases, 4 bases remained unmatched. The CDR3 loop spans 15 amino acids. DNA for the CDR3: TGTGCCACCAGTGGTGACAGGGGGCGTTACAATGAGCAGTTCTTC. Translated, it gives CATSGDRGRYNEQFF.

This clone has ten or more counts. V usage is TRBV6-2 or TRBV6-3 and J usage is TRBJ2-3; 8 bases line up with TRBD2. CDR1 is MNHEY and CDR2 is SVGEGT in the germline V gene. CDR3 length: 15 residues. V dropped 4 bases and J dropped 3; count of bases not matched to a gene: 6. The CDR3 sequence: CASSSYGGVTDTQYF. CDR3 DNA sequence: TGTGCCAGCAGTTCTTACGGGGGGGTAACAGATACGCAGTATTTT.

This clone appeared many times. V gene TRBV6-1 combines with J gene TRBJ2-5, with 13 bases fitting TRBD2. The V gene's germline CDR1 is MNHNS and CDR2 SASEGT. The CDR3 extends over 15 amino acids. V lost 5 bases to trimming and J lost 5 bases; unmatched junction nucleotides: 5. CDR3 sequence reads: CASSRGLAGTETQYF. CDR3 DNA: TGTGCCAGCAGTCGGGGACTAGCGGGGACTGAGACCCAGTACTTC.

This chain links TRBV11-2 with TRBJ2-7; D is possibly TRBD1 or TRBD2 (5 bases each). V lost 0 bases and J 7 bases, leaving 16 bases between the germline ends. This CDR3 is 15 amino acids long. Germline values: CDR1 SGHAT, CDR2 FQNNGV. The DNA of the CDR3 is TGTGCCAGCAGCTTAGATATGGGGACCCGCGGGGAGCAGTACTTC. It codes for CASSLDMGTRGEQYF. The entire variable domain, with the rest obtained from reference TRBV11-2 and TRBJ2-7, is as follows: EAGVAQSPRYKIIEKRQSVAFWCNPISGHATLYWYQQILGQGPKLLIQFQNNGVVDDSQLPKDRFSAERLKGVDSTLKIQPAKLEDSAVYLCASSLDMGTRGEQYFGPGTRLTVT.

The chain combines TRBV18 with TRBJ2-1; D is ambiguous. This CDR3 has 16 residues. CDR1 KGHSH and CDR2 LQKENI come from the germline V gene. V was shortened by 4 bases and J by 9 bases, with 22 bases between the two germline ends. The CDR3 nucleotides read TGTGCCAGCTCACAGAGCTCCGGCCCCTACATGGGTGAGCAGTTCTTC. Translation: CASSQSSGPYMGEQFF. The whole variable domain, filled in from reference TRBV18 and TRBJ2-1, reads NAGVMQNPRHLVRRRGQEARLRCSPMKGHSHVYWYRQLPEEGLKFMVYLQKENIIDESGMPKERFSAEFPKEGPSILRIQQVVRGDSAAYFCASSQSSGPYMGEQFFGPGTRLTVL.

This clone was recorded many times. The chain recombines TRBV6-4 with TRBJ2-3; no reliable D call. CDR3 size: 14 residues. Trimming took off 3 bases at V and 0 bases at J, with 7 bases between the two ends. The germline gives CDR1 MRHNA, CDR2 SNTAGT. In nucleotides, the CDR3 is TGTGCCAGCAGTGATGGGCCTAGCACAGATACGCAGTATTTT. Translating gives CASSDGPSTDTQYF.

This clone has a count of ten or more. The CDR3 loop is CASSQLRQGQWVQQYF. CDR3 coding DNA: TGTGCCAGCAGCCAATTAAGGCAGGGACAGTGGGTACAGCAGTACTTC. The chain recombines TRBV3-1 with TRBJ2-7; 7 nucleotides match TRBD1. The junction had 15 bases not matched to a gene; V was cut back by 2 bases and J by 8 bases. Germline CDR1 is LGHDT and CDR2 is YNNKEL (reference sequence). The CDR3 is made up of 16 amino acids.

The table lists this clone with many counts. The chain carries TRBV18 and TRBJ1-1, with a tentative D call TRBD1 (5 bases). Looked up from germline, CDR1 is KGHSH and CDR2 is LQKENI. This CDR3 region has 16 residues. V dropped 3 bases and J dropped 0 bases, with 14 bases sitting between them. CDR3 coding DNA: TGTGCCAGCTCACCCGTCTTGACAGCTATGAACACTGAAGCTTTCTTT. Protein sequence: CASSPVLTAMNTEAFF.